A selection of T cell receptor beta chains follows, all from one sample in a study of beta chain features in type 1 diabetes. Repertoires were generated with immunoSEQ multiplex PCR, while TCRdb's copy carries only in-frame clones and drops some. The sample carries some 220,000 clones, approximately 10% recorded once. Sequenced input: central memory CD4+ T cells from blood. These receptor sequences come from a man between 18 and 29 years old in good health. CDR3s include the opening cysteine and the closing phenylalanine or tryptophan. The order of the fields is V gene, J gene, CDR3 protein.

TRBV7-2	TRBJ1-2	CASSLTEGYGYTF
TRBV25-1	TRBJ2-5	CASSVTGTGGREQYF
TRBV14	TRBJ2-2	CASSQVRGPGELFF
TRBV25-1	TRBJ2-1	CASSGRINYNEQFF
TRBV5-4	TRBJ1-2	CASSLGQGGFGYGYTF
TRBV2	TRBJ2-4	CASRRSGRAVDPDIQYF
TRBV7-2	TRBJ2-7	CASSLVQGPYEQYF
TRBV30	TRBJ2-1	CAWSQTNEQFF
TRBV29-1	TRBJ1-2	CSVELRGYGYTF
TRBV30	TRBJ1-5	CAWSAGIGPQHF
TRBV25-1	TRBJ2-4	CASSGGELAKNIQYF
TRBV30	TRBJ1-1	CAWSVNRNTEAFF
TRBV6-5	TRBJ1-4	CASWTAGVEKLFF
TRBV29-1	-	CSVLDGTGWETQYF
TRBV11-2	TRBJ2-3	CASSPGLAGPPDTQYF
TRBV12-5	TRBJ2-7	CASAMDRADEQYF
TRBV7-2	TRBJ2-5	CASSFQTGAETQYF
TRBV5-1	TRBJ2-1	CASQRTSGYNEQFF
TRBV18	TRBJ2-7	CASSPDSEQYF
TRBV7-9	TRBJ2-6	CASSLYSGTGANVLTF
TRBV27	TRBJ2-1	CASSSAGDSYNEQFF
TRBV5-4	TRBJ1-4	CASSSRDNEKLFF
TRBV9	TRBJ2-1	CASSLLGGDEQFF
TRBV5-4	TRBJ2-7	CASSLATGEQYEQYF
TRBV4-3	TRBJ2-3	CASSQGVRQGMTDTQYF
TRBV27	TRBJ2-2	CASSFGLYTGELFF
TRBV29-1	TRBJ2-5	CSVFLWGSQETQYF
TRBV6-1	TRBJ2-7	CASSLRRDSYEQYF
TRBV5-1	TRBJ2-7	CASSLADARSYEQYF
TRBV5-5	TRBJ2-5	CASSFARNQETQYF
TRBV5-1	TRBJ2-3	CASSHTGQGDADTQYF
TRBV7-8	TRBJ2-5	CASSLVLVETQYF
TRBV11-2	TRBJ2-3	CASSSREGTDTQYF
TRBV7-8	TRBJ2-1	CASSLALPGREQFF
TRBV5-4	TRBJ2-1	CASSLEPHEQFF
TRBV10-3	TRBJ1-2	CAISEQGDANYGYTF
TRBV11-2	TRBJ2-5	CASSLGQIQETQYF
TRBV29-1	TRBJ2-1	CSVETGLAASYNEQFF
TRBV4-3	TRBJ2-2	CASSLLAGPGPGELFF
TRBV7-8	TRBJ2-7	CASSLVRRSSYEQYF
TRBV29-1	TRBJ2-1	CSVEPQSSYNEQFF
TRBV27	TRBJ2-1	CASSIAGEGIEQFF
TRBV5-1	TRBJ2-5	CASSAGGQETQYF
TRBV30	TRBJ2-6	CAWSQTGEPGANVLTF
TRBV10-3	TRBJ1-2	CAIRLTGKGYTF
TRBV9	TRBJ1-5	CASSVSGRPEEPQHF
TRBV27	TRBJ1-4	CASSSWDRGEKLFF
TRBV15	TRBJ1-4	CATSRDGREDEKLFF
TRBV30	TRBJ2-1	CAWSRQGAEYNEQFF
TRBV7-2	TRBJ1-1	CASSRDGMNTEAFF
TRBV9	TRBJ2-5	CASSAGDGLAGKETQYF
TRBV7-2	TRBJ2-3	CASSPGRSTDTQYF
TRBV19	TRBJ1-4	CASSLRGMHEKLFF
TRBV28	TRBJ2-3	CASSLPSTDTQYF
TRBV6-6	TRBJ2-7	CASSYAGQGSYEQYF